Below, one T cell receptor beta chain is given with its context. Per the original methods: By means of reference gene primer amplification, nucleated cell counts were estimated. Profiling relied on immunoSEQ multiplex PCR, and the TCRdb table lists in-frame clones only, not all of them. That table supplies the V and J calls and clone size; D and trimming were determined from the DNA. The sample holds around 100,000 clones, about 86% seen once. This sample is part of a study of blood T cell repertoires in COVID-19. Study at large: Whether acute or convalescent, the COVID-19 samples came from the United States, Italy and Spain. PBMCs, B-cell-depleted T cells, or T cells provided the cDNA or gDNA that made up the material.

Germline V gene lookup returns CDR1 ENHRY and CDR2 SYGVKD. This CDR3 contains 13 residues. After removal of 10 bases from V and 4 bases from J, the junction contained 3 bases not matched to a gene. The sequence was collected from an older man with acute or convalescent COVID-19. Sample: peripheral blood. J is TRBJ2-3 and V is TRBV10-3; 12 positions match TRBD2. CDR3 nucleotides: TGTGCCACTCGACTAGCGGGAGCAGATACGCAGTATTTT. It translates to CATRLAGADTQYF.